Below, 8 T cell receptor beta chains from the same sample are listed, as sequenced in a study of cytomegalovirus exposure and HLA in healthy donors. Both 60 Vbeta primers and 13 Jbeta primers went into the PCR. This table comes from immunoSEQ multiplex PCR, and its TCRdb copy is limited to in-frame clones, with some not included. Among approximately 170,000 clones listed, over 80% were seen once. The sequencing input was PBMCs. These receptors all stem from a male donor in good health and CMV-seronegative.

The V and J genes are TRBV7-6 and TRBJ2-3, with 12 bases identical to TRBD2. Germline V gene lookup returns CDR1 SGHVS and CDR2 FNYEAQ. Trimming removed 5 bases from V and 8 bases from J; junction bases left unmatched: 8. The CDR3 extends over 15 amino acids. As DNA, the CDR3 is TGTGCCAGCAGCCTCCTAGCGGGGGGGCAGGCTACGCAGTATTTT. It yields the protein CASSLLAGGQATQYF.

The chain combines TRBV7-9 with TRBJ2-2; no reliable D call. The CDR3 length is 12 residues. The V gene lost 5 bases and the J gene lost 6 bases, with 7 bases spanning the gap. The germline V gene has CDR1 SEHNR and CDR2 FQNEAQ (reference sequence). The CDR3 nucleotides are TGTGCCAGCAGCCATCAGGCCGGGGAGCTGTTTTTT. It yields the protein CASSHQAGELFF.

V usage is TRBV6-1 and J usage is TRBJ1-5, with TRBD1 matching 8 bases. Germline V lookup: CDR1 MNHNS, CDR2 SASEGT. J was trimmed by 7 bases and V by 4 bases; bases with no gene match: 3. The CDR3 runs to 13 residues. CDR3 DNA: TGTGCCAGCAGTGGGACAGGGATGCAGCCCCAGCATTTT. Its translation: CASSGTGMQPQHF.

The V and J genes are TRBV11-2 and TRBJ2-7; a possible D gene is TRBD1 (6 bases). CDR1 is SGHAT, CDR2 FQNNGV, per germline. V lost 6 bases and J lost 0, with 12 bases in between. The CDR3 totals 14 residues. In DNA, the CDR3 is TGTGCCAGCAGTCACAGGGTTACCTCCTACGAGCAGTACTTC. This gives the protein CASSHRVTSYEQYF.

The chain uses TRBV6-1 and TRBJ2-3, with D unresolved. Trimming shortened V by 8 bases and J by 0 bases, and 9 bases separated the two germline ends. Germline V lookup: CDR1 MNHNS, CDR2 SASEGT. The CDR3 is 13 residues long. Here the CDR3 reads CASGQESTDTQYF. The CDR3 nucleotides read TGTGCCAGCGGCCAAGAAAGCACAGATACGCAGTATTTT.

This clone was observed once. The CDR3 loop is CASSPTGGGDTQYF. CDR3 DNA sequence: TGTGCCAGCAGTCCGACAGGGGGCGGAGATACGCAGTATTTT. The chain recombines TRBV27 with TRBJ2-3; 10 nucleotides agree with TRBD1. This CDR3 is 14 amino acids long. Unmatched junction bases numbered 4, after V lost 5 bases and J lost 5 bases. The germline V gene encodes CDR1 MNHEY and CDR2 SMNVEV (reference sequence).

The chain carries TRBV4-1 and TRBJ1-4; 8 bases are a match to TRBD1. Germline-derived CDR1 and CDR2 are MGHRA and YSYEKL. CDR3 length equals 17 residues. Trimming at V came to 3 bases and at J to 3 bases, leaving 9 bases not matched to a gene. The CDR3 here is CASSHRTGGSANEKLFF. In nucleotides, the CDR3 is TGCGCCAGCAGCCACCGAACAGGGGGATCTGCTAATGAAAAACTGTTTTTT.

In DNA form, the CDR3 reads TGTGCCAGCAGTGTTTTGGACAGGGAAGCTTTCTTT. Amino acid sequence: CASSVLDREAFF. This rearrangement joins TRBV6-1 to TRBJ1-1, with TRBD1 identical over 7 bases. CDR3 length equals 12 residues. Per the germline V gene, CDR1 is MNHNS and CDR2 is SASEGT. The V and J ends lost 4 bases and 8 bases, in that order; junction bases with no gene match: 4.